This T cell receptor beta chain was sequenced in a study of blood T cell repertoires in COVID-19. The authors' processing: Amplification of reference gene primers was used by the study to estimate nucleated cell counts. Profiling relied on immunoSEQ multiplex PCR, and the TCRdb table lists in-frame clones only, not all of them. That table furnishes V, J and clone size, whereas the DNA furnished D and trimming. The repertoire has 260,000 or so clones, 88% of them found once; the top ten carry around 0.67%. The V gene's germline CDR1 is SGHDT and CDR2 YYEEEE. The germline V and J ends were trimmed by 5 bases and 1 base, with 13 bases remaining between them. The length of the CDR3 is 14 residues.

Sequencing was carried out using peripheral blood. The receptor comes from a human donor in a cohort sampled during active COVID-19. V and J are TRBV5-6 and TRBJ2-7; possibly TRBD1 for D (6 bases). As DNA, the CDR3 is TGTGCCAGCAGTATACAGGGAATATCCTACGAGCAGTACTTC. This gives the protein CASSIQGISYEQYF.